These T cell receptor beta chains were read from a single sample in a study. TCRdb itself ran the 5' RACE reads through MiXCR, one entry per CDR3 protein. The repertoire has about 42,000 distinct CDR3 sequences, around 20% of them found once; the top ten carry 4%. The sequencing input was Tregs sorted from blood. Receptors were obtained from a female donor with breast cancer. CDR3s include the opening cysteine and the closing phenylalanine or tryptophan. The D gene is left open where the match is weak. Clone sizes are given selectively: once, few, many, or a class where the clone is expanded.

>TRBJ2-7|TRBV3-1|.|few
TGTGCCAGCAGCCAAATAGGGGGCTCCTACGAGCAGTACTTC
CASSQIGGSYEQYF
>TRBJ2-7|TRBV5-1|TRBD1|many
TGCGCCAGCAGCTTGGACCGAGGACAGGGTTACGAGCAGTACTTC
CASSLDRGQGYEQYF
>TRBJ2-5|TRBV11-2|.|.
TGTGCCAGCAGCTTTACCCGGTGGGGCGATGGAGAGACCCAGTACTTC
CASSFTRWGDGETQYF
>TRBJ2-1|TRBV20-1|.|many
TGCACCCCCATGACACCACCTAGGAATGAGCAGTTCTTC
CTPMTPPRNEQFF
>TRBJ2-5|TRBV7-6|.|many
TGTGCCAGCAGCTTAGTCGAAATCTCGGGACCTAAGCAAGAGACCCAGTACTTC
CASSLVEISGPKQETQYF
>TRBJ2-1|TRBV7-8|.|few
TGTGCCAGCATCCAGGCCCGGATTGGTTACAATGAGCAGTTCTTC
CASIQARIGYNEQFF
>TRBJ2-7|TRBV7-9|TRBD1|.
TGTGCCAGCAGCCCAGCCGCCGGGACAGGCTACGAGCAGTACTTC
CASSPAAGTGYEQYF
>TRBJ1-1|TRBV10-3|.|.
TGTGCCATCAGTGGAGGGTCGGCTGAAGCTTTCTTT
CAISGGSAEAFF
>TRBJ1-1|TRBV29-1|.|.
TGCAGCGTTAAGGACAGAATGAACACTGAAGCTTTCTTT
CSVKDRMNTEAFF
>TRBJ2-7|TRBV29-1|TRBD1|few
TGCAGCGTTGAAGGCGAACCGGGACAGACAACCTACGAGCAGTACTTC
CSVEGEPGQTTYEQYF
>TRBJ2-1|TRBV2|TRBD2|few
TGTGCCAGCAGTGGCCTAGCGGGCCCATACAATGAGCAGTTCTTC
CASSGLAGPYNEQFF
>TRBJ2-7|TRBV4-1|TRBD2|many
TGCGCCAGCAGCCCCCGTGGGACTAGCGGTACTTCCGAGCAGTACTTC
CASSPRGTSGTSEQYF
>TRBJ2-7|TRBV6-5|.|many
TGTGCCAGCAGTTACAATAACCAGTACGAGCAGTACTTC
CASSYNNQYEQYF
>TRBJ2-1|TRBV19|.|.
TGTGCCAGTAGTATACATGGCCCGGGACACAATGAGCAGTTCTTC
CASSIHGPGHNEQFF
>TRBJ2-3|TRBV5-4|.|.
TGTGCCAGCAGCTCAAATCAGGGTCTGAAGGATACGCAGTATTTT
CASSSNQGLKDTQYF
>TRBJ2-2|TRBV10-3|TRBD2|many
TGTGCCATCAGTCCGGGACTAGCGGGAGTCCAGGGCGGGGAGCTGTTTTTT
CAISPGLAGVQGGELFF
>TRBJ2-3|TRBV4-2|.|few
TGTGCCAGCAGCCAGTCCTTAGCGGGCACAGATACGCAGTATTTT
CASSQSLAGTDTQYF
>TRBJ2-7|TRBV6-2/TRBV6-3|.|few
TGTGCCAGCGGAGGTAGTGGACTGAGCTCCTACGAGCAGTACTTC
CASGGSGLSSYEQYF
>TRBJ2-4|TRBV15|TRBD1|.
TGTGCCACCCAAGGACAGGGGCCCCCTAAAGTTCAGTACTTC
CATQGQGPPKVQYF
>TRBJ2-5|TRBV4-1|.|medium-sized
TGCGCCAGCAGCCAAGAAAAAGGGCAGGTCGGTGGAGAGACCCAGTACTTC
CASSQEKGQVGGETQYF
>TRBJ2-7|TRBV3-1|TRBD1|few
TGTGCCAGCAGCCAAGGGACAGGCGGCTACGAGCAGTACTTC
CASSQGTGGYEQYF
>TRBJ1-1|TRBV4-3|.|many
TGCGCCAGCAGCCAAGGGATAGTGCGAGGATCGGGTACTGAAGCTTTCTTT
CASSQGIVRGSGTEAFF
>TRBJ2-3|TRBV27|.|few
TGTGCCAGCAGAAAATTCACAGATACGCAGTATTTT
CASRKFTDTQYF
>TRBJ2-7|TRBV7-7|.|.
TGTGCCAGCAGCTTAGCACGGGGGAGCTCCTACGAGCAGTACTTC
CASSLARGSSYEQYF
>TRBJ2-1|TRBV20-1|.|few
TGCAGTGCTAGACCTTCAACGGGGGCCAATTGGAATGAGCAGTTCTTC
CSARPSTGANWNEQFF
>TRBJ2-7|TRBV4-1|.|.
TGCGCCAGCAGCTTTACAGGGAGCGAGCAGTACTTC
CASSFTGSEQYF
>TRBJ2-3|TRBV6-6|.|few
TGTGCCAGCAGGGGGTGGGATGGAAGCACAGATACGCAGTATTTT
CASRGWDGSTDTQYF
>TRBJ1-1|TRBV7-2|TRBD1|many
TGTGCCAGCAGCTACAGACAGGGACGCACTGAAGCTTTCTTT
CASSYRQGRTEAFF
>TRBJ2-7|TRBV15|.|many
TGTGCCACCAGCAGAGACCCGGGGCCCTACGAGCAGTACTTC
CATSRDPGPYEQYF